This TCR beta chain was obtained from a study of OX40 agonist ivuxolimab in advanced cancers. Study outcomes and limitations: Researchers report that CD8+ T cells had, on average, more expanded clones than CD4+. Certain nonresponding patients likewise had low normalized T-cell clonal expansion.

This CDR3 has 16 residues. V was shortened by 4 bases and J by 6 bases, with 20 bases between the two germline ends. Germline assignment: CDR1 LNHNV and CDR2 YYDKDF (reference sequence). Turning to this clone: Its matching antigen is unknown.

Autoimmune disease history or systemic immunosuppression barred patients. Blood was sampled at baseline, cycle 4 day 1, and cycle 7 day 1. The repertoire was sequenced with immunoSEQ multiplex PCR; TCRdb's copy has only in-frame clones and lacks some. The sample holds fewer than 25,000 clones, 85% seen once. The source material was CD4+ or CD8+ T cells sorted from blood, sampled in a trial of the OX40 agonist ivuxolimab. The clonotype comes from an adult with an advanced solid tumor such as melanoma, head and neck, liver or kidney cancer. The V call is TRBV15, the J call TRBJ2-3; D may match TRBD1 or TRBD2 (5 bases each). DNA for the CDR3: TGTGCCACCAGCAAAGATACGGGGCTCTCGACCGATACGCAGTATTTT. It translates to CATSKDTGLSTDTQYF.